The clone carrying this TCR beta chain has a handful of counts. Its matching antigen is unknown. This CDR3 has 15 residues. The germline V and J ends were trimmed by 1 base and 1 base, with 10 bases remaining between them. These data originate in a study of T-cell memory formation after mild COVID-19. Study results and limitations: Largely, contracting CD4+ clones fell within CM and EM, and contracting CD8+ clones within EMRA. While clones contracting from day 15 to 85 were balanced between CD4 and CD8, later expanders leaned CD4+. Cross-reactive memory apparently joined, as some responding clones appeared in pre-infection memory.

TCRalpha and TCRbeta libraries used 5'RACE with constant-segment primers and UMIs. TCRdb re-analysed the 5' RACE reads in MiXCR, keeping a single row per CDR3 protein. The sample has approximately 450,000 distinct CDR3 sequences; 18% are singletons. The clonotype was recovered from an adult woman who had mild COVID-19 (a few samples of this study predate the infection). Cell type and time point are not known. V and J are TRBV12-3 or TRBV12-4 and TRBJ1-1, with TRBD1 as a possible D gene (6 bases). Specimen: PBMCs or a T cell subset sorted from them (not recorded which). The CDR3: CASSLGGGQNTEAFF. The CDR3 DNA reads as TGTGCCAGCAGTTTAGGAGGGGGTCAGAACACTGAAGCTTTCTTT.